This TCR beta chain was observed in a study of blood T cells in healthy people across ages. As for this clonotype: An end of the junction does not agree with germline; a read error may underlie this.

The CDR3 is 15 amino acids. From germline, CDR1 is SGDLS and CDR2 YYNGEE. The use of a sample-barcoded 5' primer and a J-beta primer mix characterized a second PCR of about 6 to 11 cycles. TCRdb analysed the 5' RACE reads with MiXCR anew, one entry per CDR3 protein. Of about 940,000 distinct CDR3 sequences listed, roughly 48% are singletons. The specimen sequenced was blood. The V and J genes are TRBV9 and TRBJ2-1; TRBD2 might be the D (5 bases). The receptor comes from a man aged 25 to 45 in good health. The CDR3 loop is CASSPTGSSYNERFF. As DNA, the CDR3 is TGTGCCAGCAGCCCAACTGGGAGCTCCTACAATGAGCGGTTCTTC.